These 19 T cell receptor beta chains were sequenced from one sample in a study of blood T cells in healthy people across ages. Sample-barcoded 5' priming and a J-beta primer mix drove a second PCR of about 7 to 11 cycles. Via MiXCR, TCRdb re-called the 5' RACE reads, giving one row per CDR3 protein. Counted here are about 640,000 distinct CDR3 sequences, approximately 40% occurring once; the ten biggest clones make up 25% to 35%. Sequenced sample: blood. The receptors were sampled from a man at least 80 years old in good health.

Points on this clonotype: One base away lies a much larger clone, so this may be a sequencing read error. This chain connects TRBV2 to TRBJ2-6, with a weak D call TRBD2 (6 bases). The CDR3 is 16 amino acids. Germline lookup yields CDR1 SNHLY and CDR2 FYNNEI. The DNA for the CDR3 is TGTGCCAGCTCTCGGGCGGGGTACTCTAGGGCCAACGTCCTGACTTTC. Translation: CASSRAGYSRANVLTF.

This clonotype came up a few times. This chain joins TRBV27 and TRBJ2-7, with D uncertain. The CDR3 loop spans 14 amino acids. CDR1 is MNHEY and CDR2 is SMNVEV in the germline V gene (reference sequence). V was trimmed by 2 bases and J by 6 bases, leaving 14 bases between them. The CDR3 sequence: CASSLQAWTPEQYF. In DNA, the CDR3 is TGTGCCAGCAGTTTACAGGCCTGGACCCCCGAGCAGTACTTC.

This clonotype was counted only a few times. This chain joins TRBV20-1 and TRBJ2-5, with D possibly TRBD1 on 5 matching bases. V lost 0 bases, J lost 11 bases, and 22 bases lay in between. This CDR3 region has 15 residues. Looked up from germline, CDR1 is DFQATT and CDR2 is SNEGSKA (reference sequence). For the CDR3, the DNA is TGCAGTGCTAGAGACGGAGCCCCCGGACACAATGAGCAGTACTTC. This translates into CSARDGAPGHNEQYF.

The table lists this clonotype with a few counts. This chain joins TRBV12-3 or TRBV12-4 and TRBJ2-5; D gene uncertain. The CDR3 runs to 14 residues. Trimming took off 5 bases at V and 1 base at J, with 11 bases between the two ends. The CDR3 loop is CASSANSPQETQYF. In DNA form, the CDR3 reads TGTGCCAGCAGTGCTAATTCCCCCCAAGAGACCCAGTACTTC.

V and J are TRBV18 and TRBJ1-1; 9 nucleotides align to TRBD1. V trimming: 0 bases; J trimming: 11 bases; junction bases outside the gene matches: 4. This CDR3 comprises 13 residues. The germline V gene encodes CDR1 KGHSH and CDR2 LQKENI. The CDR3 spells CASSPPDRGEAFF. As DNA, the CDR3 is TGTGCCAGCTCACCACCGGACAGGGGTGAGGCTTTCTTT.

At least ten counts were recorded for this clonotype. The chain recombines TRBV7-2 with TRBJ2-6; 11 nucleotides match TRBD1. Germline V gene data show CDR1 as SGHTA and CDR2 as FQGNSA. J gave up 4 bases and V 4 bases, and 12 bases lay outside the gene matches. The CDR3 has 19 residues. CDR3 sequence reads: CASSSFPGQGVRGANVLTF. CDR3 in DNA: TGTGCCAGCAGCTCCTTCCCGGGACAGGGGGTGCGGGGGGCCAACGTCCTGACTTTC.

The chain carries TRBV7-9 and TRBJ2-5, with TRBD1 matching 11 bases. The J call may be faulty, since TRBJ2-7 better matches the DNA end. CDR3 length equals 16 residues. Germline V gives CDR1 SEHNR, CDR2 FQNEAQ (reference sequence). As DNA, the CDR3 is TGTGCCAGCAGCTCAGGACAGGGGGCCCCTGAGGGCGAGCAGTACTTC. Residues: CASSSGQGAPEGEQYF.

The V gene is TRBV3-1, the J gene TRBJ2-7; D is unresolved. There are 12 residues in the CDR3. Germline V gene data show CDR1 as LGHDT and CDR2 as YNNKEL (reference sequence). Deletions cut 0 bases from V and 9 bases from J, with 9 bases between. DNA of the CDR3: TGTGCCAGCAGCCAAGAGAATGGGGTGCAGTACTTC. It encodes CASSQENGVQYF.

The gene calls are TRBV29-1 and TRBJ2-1; 8 bases agree with TRBD2. The J call may be faulty, since TRBJ2-7 better matches the DNA end. The CDR3 runs 17 residues. Looked up from germline, CDR1 is SQVTM and CDR2 is ANQGSEA. The CDR3: CSVEASLGGETYNEQYF. CDR3 sequence (DNA): TGCAGCGTTGAAGCGAGCCTCGGGGGGGAAACCTACAATGAGCAGTACTTC.

Only a few counts were recorded for this clonotype. The rearrangement uses TRBV30 and TRBJ1-2, with D perhaps TRBD1 (6 bases). There are 14 residues in the CDR3. Germline-derived CDR1 and CDR2 are GTSNPN and SVGIG (reference sequence). Trimming shortened V by 4 bases and J by 0 bases, and 12 bases separated the two germline ends. This CDR3 reads CAWNLGATNYGYTF. The CDR3 bases are TGTGCCTGGAATTTGGGGGCCACTAACTATGGCTACACCTTC.

Remarks on this clonotype: Possible read error: a much larger clone is one base away. This chain uses TRBV7-2 with TRBJ2-7, with 7 bases that match TRBD2. CDR3 length: 15 residues. Trimming at V came to 7 bases and at J to 5 bases, leaving 14 bases not matched to a gene. Per germline, CDR1 SGHTA and CDR2 FQGNSA. The CDR3 here is CASNPSRRELDEQYF. The CDR3 nucleotides read TGTGCCAGCAACCCATCTCGGCGGGAGCTCGACGAGCAGTACTTC.

The chain joins TRBV5-1 to TRBJ1-5, with D perhaps matching TRBD1 (6 bases). CDR3 size: 15 residues. From germline, CDR1 is SGHRS and CDR2 YFSETQ. The germline V and J ends were trimmed by 4 bases and 4 bases, with 15 bases remaining between them. The CDR3 DNA is TGCGCCAGCAGCGTCGCCGGGACATCAAATCAGCCCCAGCATTTT. Translated: CASSVAGTSNQPQHF. Drawing the rest from reference TRBV5-1 and TRBJ1-5, the complete variable domain is KAGVTQTPRYLIKTRGQQVTLSCSPISGHRSVSWYQQTPGQGLQFLFEYFSETQRNKGNFPGRFSGRQFSNSRSEMNVSTLELGDSALYLCASSVAGTSNQPQHFGDGTRLSIL.

This clonotype appeared a single time. The chain recombines TRBV7-8 with TRBJ2-3; D might be TRBD2 (6 bases). Germline V gene sequence: CDR1 SGHVS, CDR2 FQNEAQ. This CDR3 is 19 amino acids long. Trimming removed 1 base from V and 2 bases from J, with 22 bases in between. The CDR3 coding sequence is TGTGCCAGCAGCTTAGTTGGATTGGTCGGGAGCGCGTTCACAGATACGCAGTATTTT. Its translation: CASSLVGLVGSAFTDTQYF. Full variable domain (missing parts from reference TRBV7-8 and TRBJ2-3): GAGVSQSPRYKVAKRGQDVALRCDPISGHVSLFWYQQALGQGPEFLTYFQNEAQLDKSGLPSDRFFAERPEGSVSTLKIQRTQQEDSAVYLCASSLVGLVGSAFTDTQYFGPGTRLTVL.

CDR3 region: CASSLVGGEDYGYTF. The CDR3 DNA reads as TGCGCCAGCAGCTTGGTAGGTGGGGAAGACTATGGCTACACCTTC. The chain is built from TRBV5-1 and TRBJ1-2; D remains unclear. The V end was cut by 0 bases, the J end by 3 bases, with 12 bases between. The CDR3 has 15 residues. Germline CDR1 SGHRS, CDR2 YFSETQ.

This chain joins TRBV3-1 and TRBJ2-1, with a tentative D call TRBD2 (6 bases). The germline V gene encodes CDR1 LGHDT and CDR2 YNNKEL (reference sequence). Trimming pared 0 bases from V and 10 bases from J, leaving 13 bases between. This CDR3 spans 14 amino acids. Here the CDR3 reads CASSQDSTSMEQFF. CDR3 nucleotides: TGTGCCAGCAGCCAAGATTCTACTAGCATGGAGCAGTTCTTC.

The chain is built from TRBV20-1 and TRBJ1-5; tentatively, D is TRBD1 (5 bases). The V end lost 8 bases, the J end lost 3 bases, and 17 bases lay between the germline ends. Germline values: CDR1 DFQATT, CDR2 SNEGSKA (reference sequence). CDR3 length equals 14 residues. The CDR3, as DNA: TGCAGTATGGGTGAGGGGCCTTTCAATCAGCCCCAGCATTTT. Translating it yields CSMGEGPFNQPQHF.

The rearrangement joins TRBV7-2 to TRBJ2-2; no clear D gene. V lost 5 bases to trimming and J lost 0 bases, with 22 bases between them. Germline-derived CDR1 and CDR2 are SGHTA and FQGNSA. The CDR3 spans 19 residues. The CDR3 DNA reads TGTGCCAGCAGCCCTTATACGTCGACCCTACTTCCGAACACCGGGGAGCTGTTTTTT. This sequence encodes CASSPYTSTLLPNTGELFF. The whole variable domain, filled in from reference TRBV7-2 and TRBJ2-2, reads GAGVSQSPSNKVTEKGKDVELRCDPISGHTALYWYRQSLGQGLEFLIYFQGNSAPDKSGLPSDRFSAERTGGSVSTLTIQRTQQEDSAVYLCASSPYTSTLLPNTGELFFGEGSRLTVL.

This chain connects TRBV12-3 or TRBV12-4 to TRBJ2-1, with TRBD1 matching over 7 bases. The length of the CDR3 is 16 residues. V trimming: 6 bases; J trimming: 3 bases; junction bases outside the gene matches: 11. CDR3 residues: CASRDRRSWVYNEQFF. The CDR3 DNA reads as TGTGCCAGCAGGGACAGGAGGTCTTGGGTCTACAATGAGCAGTTCTTC.

This clonotype was observed a few times. The J gene is TRBJ2-7, the V gene TRBV3-1; 16 bases match TRBD2. Germline assignment: CDR1 LGHDT and CDR2 YNNKEL (reference sequence). Unmatched junction bases numbered 9, after V lost 5 bases and J lost 2 bases. CDR3 length equals 18 residues. The CDR3 protein is CASSFRPGLAGGTYEQYF. CDR3 nucleotides: TGTGCCAGCAGCTTTCGACCGGGACTAGCGGGGGGGACCTACGAGCAGTACTTC.